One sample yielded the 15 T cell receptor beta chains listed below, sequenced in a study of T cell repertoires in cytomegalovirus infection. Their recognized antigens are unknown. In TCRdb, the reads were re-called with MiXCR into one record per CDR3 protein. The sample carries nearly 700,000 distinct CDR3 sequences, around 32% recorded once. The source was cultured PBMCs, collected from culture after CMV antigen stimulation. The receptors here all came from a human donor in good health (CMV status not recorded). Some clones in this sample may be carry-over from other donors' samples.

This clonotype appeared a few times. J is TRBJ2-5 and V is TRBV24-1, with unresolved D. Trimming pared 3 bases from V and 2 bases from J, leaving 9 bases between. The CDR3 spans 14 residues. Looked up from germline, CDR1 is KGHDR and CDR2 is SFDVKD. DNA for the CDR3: TGTGCCACCAGTGATCCGACGGAACAAGAGACCCAGTACTTC. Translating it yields CATSDPTEQETQYF.

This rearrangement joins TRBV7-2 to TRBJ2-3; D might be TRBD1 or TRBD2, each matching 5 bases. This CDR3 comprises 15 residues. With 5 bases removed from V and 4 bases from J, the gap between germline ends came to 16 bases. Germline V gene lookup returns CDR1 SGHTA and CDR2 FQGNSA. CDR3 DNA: TGTGCCAGCAGCCAGAAGAGGGGTTGGGCAGATACGCAGTATTTT. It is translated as CASSQKRGWADTQYF.

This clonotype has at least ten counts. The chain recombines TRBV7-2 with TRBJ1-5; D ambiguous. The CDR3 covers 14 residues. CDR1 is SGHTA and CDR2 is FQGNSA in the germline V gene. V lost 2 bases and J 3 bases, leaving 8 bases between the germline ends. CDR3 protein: CASSLSPFNQPQHF. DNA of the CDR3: TGTGCCAGCAGCTTATCCCCCTTCAATCAGCCCCAGCATTTT.

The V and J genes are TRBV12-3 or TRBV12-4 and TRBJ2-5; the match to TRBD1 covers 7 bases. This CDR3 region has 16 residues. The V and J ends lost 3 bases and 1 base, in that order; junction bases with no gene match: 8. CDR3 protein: CASSFPLGQVQETQYF. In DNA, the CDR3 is TGTGCCAGCAGTTTTCCCCTTGGACAGGTCCAAGAGACCCAGTACTTC.

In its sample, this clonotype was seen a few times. The CDR3 nucleotides are TGTGCCAGCAGTCCCATAGCTGGAGCGTCCGAGCAGTACTTC. Translating gives CASSPIAGASEQYF. The V and J genes are TRBV27 and TRBJ2-7, with D unresolved. Per the germline V gene, CDR1 is MNHEY and CDR2 is SMNVEV (reference sequence). Trimming shortened V by 5 bases and J by 6 bases, and 17 bases separated the two germline ends. The CDR3 extends over 14 amino acids.

CDR3 loop: CASSLLGGGGWGTDTQYF. CDR3 in DNA: TGTGCCAGCAGTTTACTCGGGGGCGGGGGATGGGGCACAGATACGCAGTATTTT. The chain is built from TRBV27 and TRBJ2-3; weak D call: TRBD2 (7 bases). Trimming took off 2 bases at V and 1 base at J, with 19 bases between the two ends. The CDR3 spans 18 residues. CDR1 and CDR2 (germline): MNHEY, SMNVEV (reference sequence).

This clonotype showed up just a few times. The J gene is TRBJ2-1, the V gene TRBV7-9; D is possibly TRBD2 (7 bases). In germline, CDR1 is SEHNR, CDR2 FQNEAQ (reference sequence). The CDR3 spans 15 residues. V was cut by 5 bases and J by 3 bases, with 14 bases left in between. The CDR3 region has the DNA TGTGCCAGCAGCCTCCGCGGGGGCCTCTACAATGAGCAGTTCTTC. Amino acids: CASSLRGGLYNEQFF.

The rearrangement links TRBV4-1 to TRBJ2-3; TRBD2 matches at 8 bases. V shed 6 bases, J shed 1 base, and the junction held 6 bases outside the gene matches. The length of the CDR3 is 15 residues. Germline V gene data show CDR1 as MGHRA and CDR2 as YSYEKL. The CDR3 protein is CASRPLAAGTDTQYF. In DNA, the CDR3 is TGCGCCAGCAGACCACTAGCGGCCGGCACAGATACGCAGTATTTT.

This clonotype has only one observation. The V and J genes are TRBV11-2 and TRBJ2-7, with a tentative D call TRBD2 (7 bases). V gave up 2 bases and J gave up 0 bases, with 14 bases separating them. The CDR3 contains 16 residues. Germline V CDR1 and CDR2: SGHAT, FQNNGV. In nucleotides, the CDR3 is TGTGCCAGCAGCTTACGGGGGGCAGAGCCCTCCTACGAGCAGTACTTC. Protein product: CASSLRGAEPSYEQYF.

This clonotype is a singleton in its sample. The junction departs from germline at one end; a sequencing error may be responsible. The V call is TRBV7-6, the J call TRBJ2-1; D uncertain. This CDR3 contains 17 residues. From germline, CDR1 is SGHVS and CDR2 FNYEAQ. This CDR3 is CASSPNRDSTTGNEQLF. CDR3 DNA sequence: TGTGCCAGCAGCCCCAACCGAGACTCCACGACCGGCAATGAGCAGTTGTTC.

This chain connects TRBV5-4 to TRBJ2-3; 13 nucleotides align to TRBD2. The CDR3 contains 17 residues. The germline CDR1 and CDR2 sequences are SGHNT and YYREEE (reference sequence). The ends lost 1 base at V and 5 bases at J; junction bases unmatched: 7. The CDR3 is CASSLTSGRGLEDTQYF. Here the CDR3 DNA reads TGTGCCAGCAGCTTGACTAGCGGGAGGGGACTGGAAGATACGCAGTATTTT.

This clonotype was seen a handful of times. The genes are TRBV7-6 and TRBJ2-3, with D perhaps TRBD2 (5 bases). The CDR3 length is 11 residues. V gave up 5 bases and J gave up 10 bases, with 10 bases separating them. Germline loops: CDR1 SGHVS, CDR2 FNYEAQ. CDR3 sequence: CASSAGISQYF. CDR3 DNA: TGTGCCAGCAGCGCCGGGATCTCGCAGTATTTT.

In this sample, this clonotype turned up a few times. The CDR3 loop is CASSLVREPYNEQFF. In DNA, the CDR3 is TGTGCCAGCAGCTTAGTCCGGGAACCCTACAATGAGCAGTTCTTC. The gene calls are TRBV11-2 and TRBJ2-1, with D maybe TRBD2 (5 bases). V lost 1 base and J 2 bases, leaving 9 bases between the germline ends. Germline loops: CDR1 SGHAT, CDR2 FQNNGV. The CDR3 covers 15 residues.

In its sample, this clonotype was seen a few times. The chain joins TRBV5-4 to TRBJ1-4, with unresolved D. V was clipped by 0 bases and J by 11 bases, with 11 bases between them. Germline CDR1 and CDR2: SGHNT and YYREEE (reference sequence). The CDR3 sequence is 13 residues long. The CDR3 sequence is CASSLESSGKLFF. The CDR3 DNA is TGTGCCAGCAGCTTGGAGTCCTCTGGGAAACTGTTTTTT.

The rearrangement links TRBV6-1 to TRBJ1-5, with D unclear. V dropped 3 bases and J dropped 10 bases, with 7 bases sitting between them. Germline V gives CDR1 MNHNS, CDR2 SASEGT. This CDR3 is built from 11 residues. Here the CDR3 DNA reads TGTGCCAGCAGTGAGCAGTCTCCCCAGCATTTT. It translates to CASSEQSPQHF.